These T cell receptor beta chains were read from a single sample in a study of early T cells in non-severe SARS-CoV-2 infection. TCRdb reanalysed the 5' RACE reads using MiXCR and keeps one entry per CDR3 protein. The table has about 55,000 distinct CDR3 sequences, around 14% seen once. The source was whole blood, collected at baseline. All receptors derive from an adult who was a healthcare worker with PCR-confirmed SARS-CoV-2 infection or an uninfected control (not recorded which). CDR3s include the opening cysteine and the closing phenylalanine or tryptophan. D genes are given only for firm matches. For some rows the clone size is stated as once, few or many, or as a class when expanded; others skip it.

J gene	V gene	CDR3 length	D gene	clone size	CDR3 DNA	CDR3 protein
TRBJ1-2	TRBV7-8	15	TRBD1	-	TGTGCCAGCAGCTCCCCTGGACAGGTTATTTATGGCTACACCTTC	CASSSPGQVIYGYTF
TRBJ2-5	TRBV11-2	12	TRBD1	-	TGTGCCAGCAGCCCAGGGACAGCCCGGGGATACTTC	CASSPGTARGYF
TRBJ2-1	TRBV2	18	TRBD2	-	TGTGCCAGCAGGAGACTAGCGGGAGGCCATACGGCCTACAATGAGCAGTTCTTC	CASRRLAGGHTAYNEQFF
TRBJ1-1	TRBV10-3	14	-	few	TGTGCCATCAGTGAGTTTTCAGGTTACACTGAAGCTTTCTTT	CAISEFSGYTEAFF
TRBJ1-3	TRBV5-1	15	-	few	TGCGCCAGCAGCTCGGGACCGAACTCTGGAAACACCATATATTTT	CASSSGPNSGNTIYF
TRBJ2-5	TRBV5-1	15	TRBD1	-	TGCGCCAGCAGCTTGGCCGGGACAGCCAGCGAGACCCAGTACTTC	CASSLAGTASETQYF
TRBJ1-5	TRBV28	15	TRBD1	few	TGTGCCAGCAGTACAGGGGGCTTTGTCAATCAGCCCCAGCATTTT	CASSTGGFVNQPQHF
TRBJ2-1	TRBV7-8	16	TRBD2	many	TGTGCCAGCAGCTTAGTGGGTCTAGCGGGAAACAATGAGCAGTTCTTC	CASSLVGLAGNNEQFF
TRBJ2-2	TRBV2	13	TRBD2	few	TGTGCCAGCAGTGACCGGGGGGCCGGGGAGCTGTTTTTT	CASSDRGAGELFF
TRBJ1-5	TRBV10-1	16	-	few	TGCGCCAGCAGTAACAGGGATCTCCCCTTCAATCAGCCCCAGCATTTT	CASSNRDLPFNQPQHF
TRBJ2-5	TRBV19	17	-	few	TGTGCCAGTAGTCTCCCCTCCCGATCGGGGCTACAAGAGACCCAGTACTTC	CASSLPSRSGLQETQYF
TRBJ1-3	TRBV10-3	12	-	-	TGTGCCATCAAAGCCTCGGGAAACACCATATATTTT	CAIKASGNTIYF
TRBJ1-1	TRBV7-9	13	TRBD1	-	TGTGCCAGCAGCCCACAGGGGTTCACTGAAGCTTTCTTT	CASSPQGFTEAFF
TRBJ2-7	TRBV5-4	13	TRBD2	-	TGTGCCGGCCGTAGCGGGAGCTCCTACGAGCAGTACTTC	CAGRSGSSYEQYF
TRBJ1-4	TRBV4-1	16	-	-	TGCGCCAGCAGCCAAGATCCAGTAGGAGGAGGCGAAAAACTGTTTTTT	CASSQDPVGGGEKLFF
TRBJ1-1	TRBV28	15	-	few	TGTGCCAGCAGTTTACCCACCTCCCTTGTCAGGGAAGCTTTCTTT	CASSLPTSLVREAFF